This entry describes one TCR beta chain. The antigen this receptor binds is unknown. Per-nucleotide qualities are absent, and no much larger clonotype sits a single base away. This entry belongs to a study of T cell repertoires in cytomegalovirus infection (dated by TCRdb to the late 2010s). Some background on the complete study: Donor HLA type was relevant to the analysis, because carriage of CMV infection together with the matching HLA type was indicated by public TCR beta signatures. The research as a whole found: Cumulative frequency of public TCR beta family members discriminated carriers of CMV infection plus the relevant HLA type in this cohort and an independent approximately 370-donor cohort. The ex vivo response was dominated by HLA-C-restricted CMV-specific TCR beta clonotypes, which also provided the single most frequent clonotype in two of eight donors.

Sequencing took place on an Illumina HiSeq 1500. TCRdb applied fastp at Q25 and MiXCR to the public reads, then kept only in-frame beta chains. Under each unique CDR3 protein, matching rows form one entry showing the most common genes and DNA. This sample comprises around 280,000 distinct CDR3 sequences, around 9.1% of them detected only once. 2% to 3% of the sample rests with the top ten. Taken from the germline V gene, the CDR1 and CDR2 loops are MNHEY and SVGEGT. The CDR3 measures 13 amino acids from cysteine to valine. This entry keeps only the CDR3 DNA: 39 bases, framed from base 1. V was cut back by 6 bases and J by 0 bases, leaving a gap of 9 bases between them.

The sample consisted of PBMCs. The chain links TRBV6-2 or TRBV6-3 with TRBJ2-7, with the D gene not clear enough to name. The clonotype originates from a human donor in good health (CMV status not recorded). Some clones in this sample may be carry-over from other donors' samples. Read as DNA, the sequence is TGTGCCAGCAGGGATCCGGGCTCCTACGAGCAGTACGTC. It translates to CASRDPGSYEQYV.